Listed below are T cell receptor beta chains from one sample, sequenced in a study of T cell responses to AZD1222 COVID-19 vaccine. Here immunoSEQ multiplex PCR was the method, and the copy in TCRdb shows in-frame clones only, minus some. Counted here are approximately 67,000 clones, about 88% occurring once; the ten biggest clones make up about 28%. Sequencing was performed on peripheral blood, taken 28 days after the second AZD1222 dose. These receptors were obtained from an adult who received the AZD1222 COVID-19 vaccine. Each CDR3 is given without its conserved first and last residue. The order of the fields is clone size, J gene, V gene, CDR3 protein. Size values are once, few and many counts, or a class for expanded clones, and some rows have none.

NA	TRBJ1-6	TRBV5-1	ASSLERGSYNSPLH
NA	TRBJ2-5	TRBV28	ASRGGGIEETQY
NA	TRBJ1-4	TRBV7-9	ASSTGLRGEKLF
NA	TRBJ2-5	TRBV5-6	ASSFGFGTGIETQY
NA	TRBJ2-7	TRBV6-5	ASGPTYEQY
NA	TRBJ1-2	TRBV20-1	SASKGDGYT
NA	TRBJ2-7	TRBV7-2	ASSFERGRGREQY
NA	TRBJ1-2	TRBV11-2	ASSLSWGDGYT
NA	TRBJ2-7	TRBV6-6	ASSYSSPGQGYEQY
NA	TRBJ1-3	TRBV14	ASSQGRSSGNTIY
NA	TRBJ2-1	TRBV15	ATSRDGLAGEFEQF
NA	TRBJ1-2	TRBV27	ASSSQMAKSYT
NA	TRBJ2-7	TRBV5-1	ASSLEGPLEQY
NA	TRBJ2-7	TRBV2	ASSTDRRYEQY
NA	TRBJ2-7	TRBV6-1	ASSERDGTYEQY
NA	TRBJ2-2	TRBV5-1	ASSQGDRISGELF
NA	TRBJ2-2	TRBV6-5	ASSYSGGATGELF
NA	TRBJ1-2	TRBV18	ASSPEAGGTGSKGYT
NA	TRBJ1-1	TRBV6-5	ASAIGEAF
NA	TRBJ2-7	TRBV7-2	ASSNGLARSYEQY
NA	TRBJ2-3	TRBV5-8	ASSPPVGGSRQTSTDTQY
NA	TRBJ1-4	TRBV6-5	ASSTQGGFWEKLF
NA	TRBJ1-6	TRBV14	ASSQGRDNSPLH
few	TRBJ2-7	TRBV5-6	ASSIGETYEQY
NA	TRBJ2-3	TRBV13	ATQDRATDTQY
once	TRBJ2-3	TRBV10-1	ASSSGHRTDTQY
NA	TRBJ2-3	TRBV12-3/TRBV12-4	ASSRTDTQY
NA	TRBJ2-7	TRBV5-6	ASSLGGPTGLREQY
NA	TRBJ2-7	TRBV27	ASRLLQGYEQY
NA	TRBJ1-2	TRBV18	ASSPGISPALYGYT
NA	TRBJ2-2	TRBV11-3	ASSLGFSSANTGELF
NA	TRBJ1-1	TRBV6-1	ASSEQGAGTEAF
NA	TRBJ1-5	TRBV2	ASSWEQDNNQPQH
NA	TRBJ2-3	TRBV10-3	AISESLPPTQY
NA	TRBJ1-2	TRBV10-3	AISLPVTNYGYT
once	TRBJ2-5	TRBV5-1	ASSLADGETQY
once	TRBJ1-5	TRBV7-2	ASSLDSSNQPQH
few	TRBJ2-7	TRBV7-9	ASSDSYEQY
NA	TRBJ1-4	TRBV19	ASSARWTGFSATNEKLF
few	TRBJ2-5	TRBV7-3	ASSLGGAYQETQY